This T cell receptor (beta chain) was obtained from a study of beta chain features in type 1 diabetes. The study, taken as a whole, reports: People with Type 1 diabetes carried modestly yet significantly shorter TCRB CDR3s in all four CD4+ subsets. Naive, central memory and Treg TCRB repertoires seemed to resemble each other more closely in patients than they did in healthy donors.

As for this clone: No antigen is known for it.

The CDR3 is 16 amino acids. V was shortened by 0 bases and J by 6 bases, with 19 bases between the two germline ends. From germline, CDR1 is SGHRS and CDR2 YFSETQ. Naive, central memory, regulatory and stem cell-like memory cells within the CD4+ compartment were sorted using CD45RO/CCR7/CD25/CD127/CD95/CD27. Of the isolated RNA, all was reverse transcribed, and so the sequenced material was expressed TCRB transcripts. TCRdb's table, derived via immunoSEQ multiplex PCR, lists solely in-frame clones and lacks some. The data contain more than 250,000 clones, approximately 16% of them singletons. This TCR was sampled from a man aged 18 to 29 with type 1 diabetes. The V gene is TRBV5-1, the J gene TRBJ2-7; tentative D call: TRBD1 (6 bases). Sequenced material: naive CD4+ T cells from blood. The CDR3 spells CASSLALDSVPSEQYF. The CDR3 region has the DNA TGCGCCAGCAGCTTGGCCCTGGACAGTGTACCCTCCGAGCAGTACTTC.